Presented here are 20 T cell receptor beta chains from one specimen sequenced in a study of T cells after yellow fever vaccination. Each CDR3 protein is one row after TCRdb ran MiXCR on the 5' RACE reads. The repertoire holds 500,000 to 650,000 distinct CDR3 sequences, with about a sixth as singletons. The sample in question was PBMCs, obtained 5 to 6 days after the first yellow fever vaccination. The receptor set was obtained from a man between 18 and 29 years old who received the YFV17D yellow fever vaccine.

This clonotype was counted once. The chain is built from TRBV27 and TRBJ2-2; perhaps TRBD1 as D (6 bases). Germline V gene sequence: CDR1 MNHEY, CDR2 SMNVEV (reference sequence). The CDR3 is 15 residues long. Trimming pared 7 bases from V and 4 bases from J, leaving 16 bases between. CDR3 protein: CASTPLGQATGELFF. The CDR3 DNA reads as TGTGCCAGCACCCCCCTGGGACAAGCCACCGGGGAGCTGTTTTTT.

Many counts were recorded for this clonotype. The chain uses TRBV12-3 or TRBV12-4 and TRBJ2-5, with 13 nucleotides matching TRBD2. After removal of 6 bases from V and 2 bases from J, the junction contained 3 bases not matched to a gene. The CDR3 sequence is 15 residues long. The CDR3 spells CASSQLAGGQETQYF. CDR3 DNA: TGTGCCAGCAGCCAACTAGCGGGGGGGCAAGAGACCCAGTACTTC.

This clonotype has a handful of counts. The chain employs TRBV30 and TRBJ2-2, with 14 bases lining up with TRBD2. Germline CDR1 GTSNPN, CDR2 SVGIG (reference sequence). Losses at the gene ends were 3 bases for V and 7 bases for J; bases not matched to a gene: 7. The CDR3 loop spans 16 amino acids. CDR3 amino acids: CAWSGTSGGRVGELFF. In nucleotides, the CDR3 is TGTGCCTGGAGCGGGACTAGCGGGGGCCGGGTCGGGGAGCTGTTTTTT.

In its sample, this clonotype was seen a few times. The CDR3 reads CASSSPTGTETQYF. CDR3 in DNA: TGTGCCAGCAGTTCCCCGACAGGGACGGAGACCCAGTACTTC. This rearrangement joins TRBV6-5 to TRBJ2-5; 7 bases align to TRBD1. The length of the CDR3 is 14 residues. In germline, CDR1 is MNHEY, CDR2 SVGAGI. The ends lost 4 bases at V and 5 bases at J; junction bases unmatched: 7.

This clonotype appeared a few times. V and J are TRBV7-2 and TRBJ2-7, with D perhaps given as TRBD1 or TRBD2 (5 bases each). Trimming left V 5 bases short and J 6 bases short, with 11 bases between. The germline V gene has CDR1 SGHTA and CDR2 FQGNSA. This CDR3 is 12 amino acids long. CDR3 nucleotides: TGTGCCAGCAGCGGCTATGGGGGCGAGCAGTACTTC. Translating it yields CASSGYGGEQYF. Together with reference TRBV7-2 and TRBJ2-7, the CDR3 gives the full variable domain: GAGVSQSPSNKVTEKGKDVELRCDPISGHTALYWYRQSLGQGLEFLIYFQGNSAPDKSGLPSDRFSAERTGGSVSTLTIQRTQQEDSAVYLCASSGYGGEQYFGPGTRLTVT.

This clonotype was recorded a few times. V and J are TRBV6-5 and TRBJ1-1; D remains ambiguous. This CDR3 is built from 15 residues. Germline V gene sequence: CDR1 MNHEY, CDR2 SVGAGI. Trimming cost V 3 bases and J 0 bases, with 11 bases left between them. The CDR3 sequence is CASSYHGLMNTEAFF. As DNA, the CDR3 is TGTGCCAGCAGTTATCACGGACTCATGAACACTGAAGCTTTCTTT.

This clonotype was counted only a few times. This chain uses TRBV6-1 with TRBJ1-2; D remains unclear. CDR3 length: 14 amino acids. Germline lookup yields CDR1 MNHNS and CDR2 SASEGT. V was pared by 5 bases and J by 4 bases, with 14 bases between. CDR3 region: CASSTRVLSYGYTF. CDR3 in DNA: TGTGCCAGCAGTACGAGGGTTCTCAGCTATGGCTACACCTTC.

The rearrangement joins TRBV5-1 to TRBJ2-7; 9 nucleotides align to TRBD1. V lost 2 bases and J lost 3; bases outside the gene matches: 6. Germline-derived CDR1 and CDR2 are SGHRS and YFSETQ. The CDR3 spans 15 residues. CDR3 in amino acids: CASSFGQGRLYEQYF. CDR3 coding DNA: TGCGCCAGCAGCTTTGGACAGGGGCGCCTCTACGAGCAGTACTTC.

This chain uses TRBV12-5 with TRBJ2-7, with TRBD1 matching 9 bases. The CDR3 has 14 amino acids. The germline CDR1 and CDR2 sequences are LGHNT and FRNRAP. With 7 bases clipped from V and 4 bases from J, the junction kept 8 bases outside the gene matches. CDR3 nucleotide sequence: TGTGCTAGTGCCCTGACAGGGGGGAAGTACGAGCAGTACTTC. As protein: CASALTGGKYEQYF.

V and J are TRBV5-1 and TRBJ1-1, with 7 positions matching TRBD1. This CDR3 spans 14 amino acids. Germline CDR1 SGHRS, CDR2 YFSETQ. With V trimmed by 4 bases and J by 5 bases, 8 bases remained unmatched. The CDR3 sequence: CASSLLNRGTEAFF. Here the CDR3 DNA reads TGCGCCAGCAGCCTTCTAAACAGGGGTACTGAAGCTTTCTTT. Based on the CDR3 plus reference TRBV5-1 and TRBJ1-1, the full variable domain is KAGVTQTPRYLIKTRGQQVTLSCSPISGHRSVSWYQQTPGQGLQFLFEYFSETQRNKGNFPGRFSGRQFSNSRSEMNVSTLELGDSALYLCASSLLNRGTEAFFGQGTRLTVV.

This clonotype has only a few counts. The J gene is TRBJ1-4, the V gene TRBV12-3 or TRBV12-4; no clear D. The ends were cut back, 3 bases at V and 1 base at J, with 6 bases in the middle. CDR3 length: 14 residues. The CDR3 is CASSLAQTNEKLFF. The CDR3 DNA reads as TGTGCCAGCAGTTTGGCTCAAACTAATGAAAAACTGTTTTTT.

The gene calls are TRBV20-1 and TRBJ2-1; TRBD2 agrees at 10 bases. V lost 2 bases and J lost 7; bases outside the gene matches: 8. Germline V gene sequence: CDR1 DFQATT, CDR2 SNEGSKA (reference sequence). The CDR3 covers 15 residues. The CDR3 is CSARRPSGGLNEQFF. The CDR3 region has the DNA TGCAGTGCTAGAAGGCCTAGCGGGGGCCTAAATGAGCAGTTCTTC.

This clonotype was seen a handful of times. V usage is TRBV12-3 or TRBV12-4 and J usage is TRBJ2-3, with a weak D call TRBD1 (6 bases). Trimming left V 6 bases short and J 2 bases short, with 12 bases between. There are 14 residues in the CDR3. The CDR3 bases are TGTGCCAGCAGGCTAAACAGGGCCACAGATACGCAGTATTTT. Protein: CASRLNRATDTQYF.

The V call is TRBV19, the J call TRBJ1-1, with a tentative D call TRBD1 (5 bases). This CDR3 has 13 amino acids. V lost 8 bases to trimming and J lost 2 bases, with 12 bases between them. From germline, CDR1 is LNHDA and CDR2 SQIVND (reference sequence). The chain's CDR3 is CASRGFPNTEAFF. The CDR3 DNA reads TGTGCCAGTCGGGGGTTCCCCAACACTGAAGCTTTCTTT.

The table lists this clonotype with a few counts. This chain joins TRBV5-1 and TRBJ2-3; D is undetermined. Germline V gene lookup returns CDR1 SGHRS and CDR2 YFSETQ. This CDR3 has 12 amino acids. V dropped 5 bases and J dropped 6 bases, with 10 bases sitting between them. In nucleotides, the CDR3 is TGCGCCAGCAGGTATGACCGGGATACGCAGTATTTT. This codes for CASRYDRDTQYF.

This clonotype was seen only a few times. V is TRBV15 and J is TRBJ1-1; D gene ambiguous. Per germline, CDR1 LNHNV and CDR2 YYDKDF (reference sequence). The CDR3 consists of 13 residues. V was shortened by 2 bases and J by 3 bases, with 7 bases between the two germline ends. CDR3 loop: CATSRPLDTEAFF. The DNA of the CDR3 is TGTGCCACCAGCAGACCTCTGGACACTGAAGCTTTCTTT.

The chain is built from TRBV10-3 and TRBJ2-3; 8 bases align to TRBD2. Per germline, CDR1 ENHRY and CDR2 SYGVKD. CDR3 size: 17 residues. V lost 8 bases, J lost 0 bases, and 13 bases stayed unmatched. CDR3 sequence: CAIRGAGDLRSTDTQYF. The CDR3 region has the DNA TGTGCCATCCGTGGAGCGGGGGATCTGAGGAGCACAGATACGCAGTATTTT.

This clonotype was detected only a few times. The rearrangement links TRBV29-1 to TRBJ2-1; 7 bases are shared with TRBD2. Trimming at V came to 5 bases and at J to 5 bases, leaving 12 bases not matched to a gene. Per the germline V gene, CDR1 is SQVTM and CDR2 is ANQGSEA. CDR3 length: 15 amino acids. The CDR3 sequence: CSVSPRLALHNEQFF. The CDR3 region has the DNA TGCAGCGTTTCCCCAAGACTAGCCCTACACAATGAGCAGTTCTTC.

This clonotype was seen a few times. The chain links TRBV9 to TRBJ2-7; possible D gene TRBD1, 6 bases. CDR1 is SGDLS, CDR2 YYNGEE, per germline. The CDR3 is 14 residues long. V dropped 0 bases and J dropped 1 base, with 8 bases sitting between them. The CDR3 nucleotides read TGTGCCAGCAGCGTAGGAGGACAGTCCTACGAGCAGTACTTC. Protein sequence: CASSVGGQSYEQYF.

This clonotype was recorded a few times. This chain connects TRBV11-2 to TRBJ2-1, with TRBD2 identical over 8 bases. The CDR3 has 13 amino acids. CDR1 and CDR2 from the germline V gene are SGHAT and FQNNGV. Trimming at V came to 5 bases and at J to 10 bases, leaving 7 bases not matched to a gene. The CDR3 spells CASSLGASGEQFF. The CDR3 DNA reads TGTGCCAGCAGCCTGGGGGCTAGCGGGGAGCAGTTCTTC.